This is a list of T cell receptor beta chains from one sample in a study of blood T cell repertoires in COVID-19. Sequencing was performed with immunoSEQ multiplex PCR; in TCRdb, only in-frame clones are kept and a portion is missing. This sample has more than 250,000 clones, with about 88% found just once. Sequencing was done on a sample of peripheral blood. The receptors here all came from a man aged 18 to 30 with active or convalescent COVID-19. Both conserved end residues are part of each CDR3. Each record gives: clone size, D gene, V gene, J gene, CDR3 DNA, CDR3 protein. The D gene is left open where the match is weak. Part of the rows lack a size; the others show once, few, many or a class for expanded clones.

size: NA; D: TRBD2; V: TRBV5-4; J: TRBJ2-7; DNA: TGTGCCAGCCGACTAGCGGGTGGGGACGAGCAGTACTTC; CDR3: CASRLAGGDEQYF
size: NA; D: NA; V: TRBV11-2; J: TRBJ2-1; DNA: TGTGCCAGCAGCGATGGACTTGTCGGCTCCTACAATGAGCAGTTCTTC; CDR3: CASSDGLVGSYNEQFF
size: NA; D: NA; V: TRBV6-5; J: TRBJ1-2; DNA: TGTGCCAGCAGGAAGCAGACAGGCCCATATGGCTACACCTTC; CDR3: CASRKQTGPYGYTF
size: NA; D: TRBD2; V: TRBV9; J: TRBJ2-7; DNA: TGTGCCAGCAGCGTAGGGGAGGGTGACGAGCAGTACTTC; CDR3: CASSVGEGDEQYF
size: NA; D: NA; V: TRBV27; J: TRBJ2-2; DNA: TGTGCCAGCAGTCCAGACACCGGGGAGCTGTTTTTT; CDR3: CASSPDTGELFF
size: NA; D: NA; V: TRBV3-1/TRBV3-2; J: TRBJ1-3; DNA: TGTGCCAGCAGCCAAGGACAAGGAAACACCATATATTTT; CDR3: CASSQGQGNTIYF
size: NA; D: NA; V: TRBV28; J: TRBJ1-2; DNA: TGTGCCAGCAGTTTAGGGAAAGGGGGCTATGGCTACACCTTC; CDR3: CASSLGKGGYGYTF
size: NA; D: TRBD1; V: TRBV19; J: TRBJ2-2; DNA: TGTGCCAGTAGTATGACGGACAGGGACACCGGGGAGCTGTTTTTT; CDR3: CASSMTDRDTGELFF
size: NA; D: NA; V: TRBV6-5; J: TRBJ2-1; DNA: TGTGCCAGCAGTTACTCGTCAGGTTCCAATGAGCAGTTCTTC; CDR3: CASSYSSGSNEQFF
size: NA; D: NA; V: TRBV3-1/TRBV3-2; J: TRBJ2-4; DNA: TGTGCCAGCAGCCAAGATCTAAAAAGGATCGGGGTAACTAACATTCAGTACTTC; CDR3: CASSQDLKRIGVTNIQYF
size: NA; D: NA; V: TRBV12-3/TRBV12-4; J: TRBJ2-7; DNA: TGTGCCAGCAGAAGGGGAGGCTCCTACGAGCAGTACTTC; CDR3: CASRRGGSYEQYF
size: NA; D: NA; V: TRBV5-6; J: TRBJ1-3; DNA: TGTGCCAGCAGCCCCAGGGGAAACACCATATATTTT; CDR3: CASSPRGNTIYF
size: NA; D: NA; V: TRBV28; J: TRBJ1-5; DNA: TGTGCCAGCAGCGAAGGGGCCAATCAGCCCCAGCATTTT; CDR3: CASSEGANQPQHF
size: once; D: TRBD1; V: TRBV27; J: TRBJ1-3; DNA: TGTGCCAGCAGTCCGCAGGGGGCCGGAAACACCATATATTTT; CDR3: CASSPQGAGNTIYF
size: NA; D: NA; V: TRBV18; J: TRBJ1-2; DNA: TGTGCCAGCTATGGGGTAGGGACTCCGCGGAACTATGGCTACACCTTC; CDR3: CASYGVGTPRNYGYTF
size: NA; D: TRBD2; V: TRBV27; J: TRBJ2-3; DNA: TGTGCCAGCGGGTCTGGCGGGGGGGGACTAGATACGCAGTATTTT; CDR3: CASGSGGGGLDTQYF
size: NA; D: NA; V: TRBV7-3; J: TRBJ1-1; DNA: TGTGCCAGCAGCTTAAGCGGACAGATGAACACTGAAGCTTTCTTT; CDR3: CASSLSGQMNTEAFF
size: once; D: NA; V: TRBV28; J: TRBJ1-5; DNA: TGTGCCAGCAGTTTAGGGGGGATCTATAGCAATCAGCCCCAGCATTTT; CDR3: CASSLGGIYSNQPQHF
size: NA; D: TRBD1; V: TRBV6-6; J: TRBJ1-3; DNA: TGTGCCAGCAGACCGGGACAGGCTAACTCTGGAAACACCATATATTTT; CDR3: CASRPGQANSGNTIYF
size: NA; D: NA; V: TRBV2; J: TRBJ1-2; DNA: TGTGCCAGCAGACCTGGGGCCGGCTATGGCTACACCTTC; CDR3: CASRPGAGYGYTF
size: NA; D: TRBD1; V: TRBV10-3; J: TRBJ1-1; DNA: TGTGCCATCAGTATGACAGGGGCGAGCACTGAAGCTTTCTTT; CDR3: CAISMTGASTEAFF
size: few; D: NA; V: TRBV5-1; J: TRBJ1-2; DNA: TGCGCCAGCAGCTTGGCCGGTCAGGCCTCCCTTTATGGCTACACCTTC; CDR3: CASSLAGQASLYGYTF
size: once; D: TRBD2; V: TRBV9; J: TRBJ2-7; DNA: TGTGCCAGCACCCTAGCGGGGGACTCCTACGAGCAGTACTTC; CDR3: CASTLAGDSYEQYF
size: NA; D: NA; V: TRBV7-6; J: TRBJ1-1; DNA: TGTGCCAGCAGCTTAGGAGTGGAAGCTTTCTTT; CDR3: CASSLGVEAFF
size: NA; D: NA; V: TRBV4-1; J: TRBJ1-2; DNA: TGCGCCAGCAGCCAAGATCGGAGAGGGACTAACTATGGCTACACCTTC; CDR3: CASSQDRRGTNYGYTF
size: NA; D: TRBD1; V: TRBV5-1; J: TRBJ2-5; DNA: TGCGCCAGCAGCTCCACAGGGGTGGAAGAGACCCAGTACTTC; CDR3: CASSSTGVEETQYF
size: NA; D: NA; V: TRBV6-5; J: TRBJ1-1; DNA: TGTGCCAGCAGTTACTCGAGCGTGGCCGGCACTGAAGCTTTCTTT; CDR3: CASSYSSVAGTEAFF